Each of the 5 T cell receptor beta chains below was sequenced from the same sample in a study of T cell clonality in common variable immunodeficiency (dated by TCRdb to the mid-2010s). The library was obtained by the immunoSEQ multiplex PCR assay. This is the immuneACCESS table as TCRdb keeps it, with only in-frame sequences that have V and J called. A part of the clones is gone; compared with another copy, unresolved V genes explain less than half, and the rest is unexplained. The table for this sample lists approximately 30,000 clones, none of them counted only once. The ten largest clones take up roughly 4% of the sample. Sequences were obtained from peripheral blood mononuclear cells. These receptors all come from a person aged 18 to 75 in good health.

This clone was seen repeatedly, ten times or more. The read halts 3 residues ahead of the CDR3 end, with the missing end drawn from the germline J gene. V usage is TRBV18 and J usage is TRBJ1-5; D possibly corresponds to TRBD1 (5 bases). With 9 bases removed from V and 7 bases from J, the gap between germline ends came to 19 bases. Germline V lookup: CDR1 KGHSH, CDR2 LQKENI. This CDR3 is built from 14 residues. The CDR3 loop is CASREGISGQPQHF. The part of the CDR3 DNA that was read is TGTGCCAGTAGGGAGGGGATTTCAGGACAGCCC.

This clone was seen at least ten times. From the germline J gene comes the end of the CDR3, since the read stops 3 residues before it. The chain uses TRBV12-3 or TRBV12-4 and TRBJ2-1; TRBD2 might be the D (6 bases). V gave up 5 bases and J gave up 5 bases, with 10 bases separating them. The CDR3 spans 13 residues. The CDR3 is CASSPGLNNEQFF. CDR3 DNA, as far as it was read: TGTGCCAGCAGTCCGGGACTGAACAATGAG.

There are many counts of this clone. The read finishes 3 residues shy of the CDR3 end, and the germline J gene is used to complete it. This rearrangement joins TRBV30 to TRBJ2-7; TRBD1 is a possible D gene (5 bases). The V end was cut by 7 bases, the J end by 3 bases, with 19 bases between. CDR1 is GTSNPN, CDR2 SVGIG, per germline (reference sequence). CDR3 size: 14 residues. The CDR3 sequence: CASQRAGNIYEQYF. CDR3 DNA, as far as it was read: TGTGCCTCCCAAAGGGCAGGGAACATCTACGAG.

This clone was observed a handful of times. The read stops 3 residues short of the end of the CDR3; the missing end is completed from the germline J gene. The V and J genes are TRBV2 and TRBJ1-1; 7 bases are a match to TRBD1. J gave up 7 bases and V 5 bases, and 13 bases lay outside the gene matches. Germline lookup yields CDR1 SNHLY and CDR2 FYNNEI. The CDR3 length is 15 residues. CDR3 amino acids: CASSFDRDSTNEAFF. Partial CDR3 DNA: TGTGCCAGCAGTTTTGACCGGGACAGCACTAATGAA.

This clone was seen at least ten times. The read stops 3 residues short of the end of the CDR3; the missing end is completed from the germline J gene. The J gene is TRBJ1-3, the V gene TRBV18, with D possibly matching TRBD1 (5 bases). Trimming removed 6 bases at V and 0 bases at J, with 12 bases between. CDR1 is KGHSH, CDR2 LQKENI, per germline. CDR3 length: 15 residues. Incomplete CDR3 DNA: TGTGCCAGCTCGCCTGACAGCTTCTCTGGAAACACC. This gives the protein CASSPDSFSGNT. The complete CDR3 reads CASSPDSFSGNTIYF.